This passage covers 21 T cell receptor beta chains from one sample sequenced in a study of OX40 agonist ivuxolimab in advanced cancers. Assay used: immunoSEQ multiplex PCR; TCRdb lists only in-frame clones, some missing. The sample consists of tens of thousands of clones, approximately 91% of them appearing once. The specimen was CD4+ or CD8+ T cells sorted from blood, collected in a trial of the OX40 agonist ivuxolimab. The receptors derive from an adult with an advanced solid tumor such as melanoma, head and neck, liver or kidney cancer.

V is TRBV11-2 and J is TRBJ1-1; D gene ambiguous. There are 12 residues in the CDR3. The germline V gene has CDR1 SGHAT and CDR2 FQNNGV. The V gene lost 1 base and the J gene lost 11 bases, with 11 bases spanning the gap. The CDR3 region has the DNA TGTGCCAGCAGCTTAGGCCCATATTTGGCTTTCTTT. Residues: CASSLGPYLAFF.

The chain combines TRBV6-5 with TRBJ2-7; possible D gene TRBD2, 6 bases. Germline values: CDR1 MNHEY, CDR2 SVGAGI. Trimming took off 2 bases at V and 2 bases at J, with 13 bases between the two ends. The CDR3 loop spans 15 amino acids. CDR3: CASSYVGTSTYEQYF. The CDR3 DNA reads as TGTGCCAGCAGTTACGTCGGGACTTCCACCTACGAGCAGTACTTC.

J is TRBJ2-5 and V is TRBV7-3; 8 bases map to TRBD2. Germline trimming cut 3 bases from V and 2 bases from J; bases unmatched to any gene: 5. This CDR3 comprises 15 residues. Germline assignment: CDR1 SGHTA and CDR2 FQGTGA. The CDR3 nucleotides are TGTGCCAGCAGCTTCCGAGGCGGGGGGCAAGAGACCCAGTACTTC. It codes for CASSFRGGGQETQYF.

In nucleotides, the CDR3 is TGTGCCACCAGCAGAGATCAGGGGTTCGGTAACTATGGCTACACCTTC. It specifies CATSRDQGFGNYGYTF. The V and J genes are TRBV15 and TRBJ1-2; D is possibly TRBD1 (6 bases). The CDR3 runs 16 residues. Germline V gene lookup returns CDR1 LNHNV and CDR2 YYDKDF (reference sequence). Trimming took 0 bases from V and 1 from J, leaving 12 bases between them.

The V gene is TRBV11-2, the J gene TRBJ2-1; 10 bases match TRBD2. This CDR3 spans 17 amino acids. Unmatched junction bases numbered 11, after V lost 1 base and J lost 8 bases. Germline loops: CDR1 SGHAT, CDR2 FQNNGV. The CDR3 DNA reads as TGTGCCAGCAGCTTAGGTATACGGGGACTAGCGTTACATGAGCAGTTCTTC. This codes for CASSLGIRGLALHEQFF.

A single count supports this clone. The rearrangement links TRBV5-1 to TRBJ2-7; D ambiguous. CDR1 is SGHRS and CDR2 is YFSETQ in the germline V gene. V shed 0 bases and J shed 3 bases, with 13 bases lying between them. The CDR3 extends over 15 amino acids. The CDR3 coding sequence is TGCGCCAGCAGCTTGGAACTGGGTCTTATCTACGAGCAGTACTTC. It yields the protein CASSLELGLIYEQYF. Together with reference TRBV5-1 and TRBJ2-7, the CDR3 gives the full variable domain: KAGVTQTPRYLIKTRGQQVTLSCSPISGHRSVSWYQQTPGQGLQFLFEYFSETQRNKGNFPGRFSGRQFSNSRSEMNVSTLELGDSALYLCASSLELGLIYEQYFGPGTRLTVT.

V usage is TRBV11-2 and J usage is TRBJ2-5; D may match TRBD1 or TRBD2 (5 bases each). Germline-derived CDR1 and CDR2 are SGHAT and FQNNGV. This CDR3 spans 13 amino acids. V dropped 5 bases and J dropped 2 bases, with 9 bases sitting between them. The DNA for the CDR3 is TGTGCCAGCAGCCTCTGGGGGCAAGAGACCCAGTACTTC. It specifies CASSLWGQETQYF.

The chain couples TRBV18 to TRBJ2-3; D is unclear. Germline loops: CDR1 KGHSH, CDR2 LQKENI. V gave up 0 bases and J gave up 5 bases, with 3 bases separating them. This CDR3 contains 12 residues. The CDR3 here is CASSPPGDTQYF. For the CDR3, the DNA is TGTGCCAGCTCACCACCAGGAGATACGCAGTATTTT.

The V gene is TRBV28, the J gene TRBJ2-7; possible D gene TRBD1, 6 bases. Trimming removed 5 bases at V and 2 bases at J, with 10 bases between. The CDR3 loop spans 13 amino acids. Germline V gene sequence: CDR1 MDHEN, CDR2 SYDVKM. The CDR3 DNA sequence: TGTGCCAGCAGTCCGGGACAAACCTACGAGCAGTACTTC. Encoded protein: CASSPGQTYEQYF.

CDR3 DNA sequence: TGTGCCAGCAGCGCGGGGAGAATTGAAGCTTTCTTT. It is translated as CASSAGRIEAFF. The J gene is TRBJ1-1, the V gene TRBV7-9; D is ambiguous. Germline V gene sequence: CDR1 SEHNR, CDR2 FQNEAQ (reference sequence). V lost 5 bases, J lost 7 bases, and 11 bases lay in between. The CDR3 covers 12 residues.

The J gene is TRBJ2-7, the V gene TRBV10-2; 8 bases fit TRBD1. V shed 6 bases, J shed 5 bases, and the junction held 6 bases outside the gene matches. Germline CDR1 is WSHSY and CDR2 is SAAADI. The CDR3 contains 13 residues. The CDR3 DNA is TGCGCCAGCAGCGGACAGGGTTTGGACGAGCAGTACTTC. This sequence encodes CASSGQGLDEQYF.

V usage is TRBV19 and J usage is TRBJ2-1; D call uncertain. Germline values: CDR1 LNHDA, CDR2 SQIVND (reference sequence). The germline V and J ends were trimmed by 1 base and 2 bases, with 9 bases remaining between them. The CDR3 totals 15 residues. The CDR3: CASSIGQATYNEQFF. As DNA, the CDR3 is TGTGCCAGTAGTATAGGGCAGGCGACCTACAATGAGCAGTTCTTC.

The chain recombines TRBV28 with TRBJ2-5; unclear D gene. Germline V gene lookup returns CDR1 MDHEN and CDR2 SYDVKM. V lost 10 bases, J lost 5 bases, and 14 bases lay in between. This CDR3 has 12 amino acids. CDR3 bases: TGTGCCACCGGCCTTGAGTCGGAGACCCAGTACTTC. It encodes CATGLESETQYF.

The CDR3, as DNA: TGCGCCAGCAGCTTGGGCAGTAAAGGAGCATATTCCTACGAGCAGTACTTC. Its protein product is CASSLGSKGAYSYEQYF. The rearrangement uses TRBV5-1 and TRBJ2-7, with unresolved D. The CDR3 is 17 residues long. From germline, CDR1 is SGHRS and CDR2 YFSETQ. V was cut by 0 bases and J by 1 base, with 17 bases left in between.

The chain is built from TRBV27 and TRBJ2-7; 8 bases match TRBD1. J was trimmed by 3 bases and V by 5 bases; bases with no gene match: 15. The germline CDR1 and CDR2 sequences are MNHEY and SMNVEV (reference sequence). The length of the CDR3 is 17 residues. DNA for the CDR3: TGTGCCAGCAGTCCCTTAGCCCATGACAGGGGAGGCTACGAGCAGTACTTC. As protein: CASSPLAHDRGGYEQYF.

The genes are TRBV27 and TRBJ1-1; D unclear. The CDR3 covers 14 residues. V lost 3 bases and J 1 base, leaving 9 bases between the germline ends. Per the germline V gene, CDR1 is MNHEY and CDR2 is SMNVEV (reference sequence). CDR3 in DNA: TGTGCCAGCAGTTTCCAGACGGGGAACACTGAAGCTTTCTTT. Amino acids: CASSFQTGNTEAFF.

The chain has TRBV13 and TRBJ2-3; the match to TRBD2 covers 9 bases. The CDR3 runs 15 residues. Germline V gene data show CDR1 as PRHDT and CDR2 as FYEKMQ (reference sequence). V dropped 5 bases and J dropped 3; count of bases not matched to a gene: 6. CDR3 sequence (DNA): TGTGCCAGCAGCCCGCGGGGGGGCCTGACAGATACGCAGTATTTT. Encoded protein: CASSPRGGLTDTQYF.

V is TRBV5-6 and J is TRBJ2-5; D unresolved. Germline loops: CDR1 SGHDT, CDR2 YYEEEE. Trimming took 0 bases from V and 5 from J, leaving 11 bases between them. The CDR3 is 14 amino acids. CDR3 sequence reads: CASSLGQVGETQYF. The CDR3 DNA reads TGTGCCAGCAGCTTGGGGCAGGTTGGGGAGACCCAGTACTTC.

The chain uses TRBV4-1 and TRBJ2-7; no clear D gene. Germline lookup yields CDR1 MGHRA and CDR2 YSYEKL. Trimming removed 0 bases from V and 2 bases from J, with 11 bases in between. The CDR3 has 15 residues. The CDR3 bases are TGCGCCAGCAGCCAAGAGTACAGAATGCCCTACGAGCAGTACTTC. Protein product: CASSQEYRMPYEQYF.

This clone came up once. The chain has TRBV27 and TRBJ2-3; TRBD2 matches 12 bases. Germline CDR1 is MNHEY and CDR2 is SMNVEV (reference sequence). The CDR3 totals 16 residues. Losses at the gene ends were 4 bases for V and 5 bases for J; bases not matched to a gene: 7. This CDR3 is CASSSRTSGVVDTQYF. The CDR3 DNA reads as TGTGCCAGCAGTTCGCGGACTAGCGGGGTGGTAGATACGCAGTATTTT.

V gene TRBV7-9 combines with J gene TRBJ2-1; D gene ambiguous. V lost 4 bases, J lost 7 bases, and 8 bases lay in between. There are 12 residues in the CDR3. Germline CDR1 is SEHNR and CDR2 is FQNEAQ (reference sequence). Here the CDR3 reads CASSYLSNEQFF. The CDR3, as DNA: TGTGCCAGCAGCTACCTGTCAAATGAGCAGTTCTTC.